Following are 13 T cell receptor beta chains from one sample sequenced in a study of CD8+ T cells in alopecia areata. Noted treatment: oral pan-JAK inhibitor, 5-10 mg twice daily. TCR sequencing used cDNA made by reverse transcription of extracted RNA. The method was immunoSEQ multiplex PCR; TCRdb's version includes in-frame clones alone and lacks a portion of them. The table has over 60,000 clones, roughly 50% seen once. The sample was CD8+ T cells sorted from blood, taken between weeks 36 and 40, from a patient treated with tofacitinib. Receptors were obtained from a human donor with alopecia areata.

This clone was recorded once. The gene calls are TRBV9 and TRBJ1-2; 7 bases are a match to TRBD1. Germline V gives CDR1 SGDLS, CDR2 YYNGEE. The CDR3 covers 15 residues. After removal of 3 bases from V and 3 bases from J, the junction contained 8 bases not matched to a gene. DNA for the CDR3: TGTGCCAGCAGCGGATACAGGGGCTCACACTATGGCTACACCTTC. It specifies CASSGYRGSHYGYTF.

In this sample, this clone turned up a few times. The chain has TRBV7-9 and TRBJ1-2; 8 nucleotides match TRBD1. This CDR3 has 13 residues. Germline V gene data show CDR1 as SEHNR and CDR2 as FQNEAQ (reference sequence). V lost 5 bases, J lost 4 bases, and 3 bases stayed unmatched. The CDR3 spells CASSPGQVYGYTF. The CDR3 DNA reads TGTGCCAGCAGCCCGGGACAGGTCTATGGCTACACCTTC.

J is TRBJ2-7 and V is TRBV29-1, with D perhaps being TRBD1 or TRBD2 (6 bases each). This CDR3 is built from 12 residues. Per germline, CDR1 SQVTM and CDR2 ANQGSEA. The CDR3 DNA reads TGCGCAAAGGGGGGTCTTCCCTACGAGCAGTACTTC. It codes for CAKGGLPYEQYF.

This clone occurred a few times. The CDR3 region has the DNA TGTGCCAGCGGTAGCGGGGGGCCCTCCTACGAGCAGTACTTC. The encoded protein is CASGSGGPSYEQYF. The J gene is TRBJ2-7, the V gene TRBV9; TRBD2 agrees at 10 bases. The germline CDR1 and CDR2 sequences are SGDLS and YYNGEE. The CDR3 extends over 14 amino acids. Trimming removed 7 bases from V and 0 bases from J; junction bases left unmatched: 4.

The V gene is TRBV5-4, the J gene TRBJ1-1; D ambiguous. V shed 1 base and J shed 1 base, with 2 bases lying between them. Germline V lookup: CDR1 SGHNT, CDR2 YYREEE (reference sequence). CDR3 length: 12 residues. The CDR3, as DNA: TGTGCCAGCAGCTTGCGGAACACTGAAGCTTTCTTT. Protein product: CASSLRNTEAFF.

A single count supports this clone. J is TRBJ2-1 and V is TRBV28; 10 bases agree with TRBD2. From germline, CDR1 is MDHEN and CDR2 SYDVKM. The CDR3 covers 15 residues. J was trimmed by 5 bases and V by 4 bases; bases with no gene match: 5. The CDR3 spells CASSSPGLADNEQFF. The CDR3 DNA is TGTGCCAGCAGTTCCCCTGGACTAGCGGACAATGAGCAGTTCTTC.

V usage is TRBV27 and J usage is TRBJ1-5; maybe TRBD1 (6 bases). The CDR3 sequence is 14 residues long. The V and J ends lost 5 bases and 7 bases respectively, with 15 bases between them. Germline assignment: CDR1 MNHEY and CDR2 SMNVEV (reference sequence). The CDR3 here is CASSPRGGGQPQHF. The CDR3 bases are TGTGCCAGCAGTCCCAGGGGTGGCGGCCAGCCCCAGCATTTT.

This clone has a handful of counts. J is TRBJ2-7 and V is TRBV18; 7 bases line up with TRBD1. The CDR3 sequence is 16 residues long. Germline CDR1 and CDR2: KGHSH and LQKENI. Trimming at V came to 3 bases and at J to 2 bases, leaving 10 bases not matched to a gene. Written as DNA, the CDR3 is TGTGCCAGCTCACCTACACCCGGGACAGAACCCTACGAGCAGTACTTC. As protein: CASSPTPGTEPYEQYF.

The chain recombines TRBV2 with TRBJ2-5, with a possible D match to TRBD1 (7 bases). This CDR3 region has 17 residues. Trimming pared 5 bases from V and 4 bases from J, leaving 23 bases between. CDR1 is SNHLY, CDR2 FYNNEI, per germline. CDR3 sequence: CASSQGVYGGRGETQYF. The CDR3 DNA is TGTGCCAGCAGTCAGGGGGTCTACGGGGGCCGCGGAGAGACCCAGTACTTC.

Only one count was recorded for this clone. V usage is TRBV7-2 and J usage is TRBJ2-7, with 9 bases matching TRBD2. The CDR3 consists of 16 residues. Germline-derived CDR1 and CDR2 are SGHTA and FQGNSA. After removal of 6 bases from V and 0 bases from J, the junction contained 9 bases not matched to a gene. The CDR3 DNA follows: TGTGCCAGCAGTCTGCTATGGCGGGAGGGCTCCTACGAGCAGTACTTC. Encoded protein: CASSLLWREGSYEQYF.

J is TRBJ2-5 and V is TRBV15; D not certain. Germline loops: CDR1 LNHNV, CDR2 YYDKDF (reference sequence). The CDR3 loop spans 12 amino acids. V lost 8 bases and J lost 5, with 12 bases in between. CDR3 in DNA: TGTGCCACCTCCCCGGGCAGGGAGACCCAGTACTTC. Protein sequence: CATSPGRETQYF.

This clone was seen only a few times. The chain employs TRBV29-1 and TRBJ2-3, with D tentatively TRBD2 (6 bases). CDR3 size: 15 residues. The germline V and J ends were trimmed by 4 bases and 0 bases, with 14 bases remaining between them. The germline gives CDR1 SQVTM, CDR2 ANQGSEA. The CDR3 DNA reads TGCAGCGTTGTAGGAGGGAGGCTCAGCACAGATACGCAGTATTTT. Residues: CSVVGGRLSTDTQYF.

This clone has just a few counts. The J gene is TRBJ2-1, the V gene TRBV28, with D possibly being TRBD1 (5 bases). V was trimmed by 3 bases and J by 14 bases, leaving 20 bases between them. The CDR3 covers 14 residues. Germline CDR1 MDHEN, CDR2 SYDVKM. This CDR3 is CASSFVDTLSEKFF. CDR3 DNA sequence: TGTGCCAGCAGTTTTGTGGACACCTTATCCGAGAAGTTCTTC.